This paragraph covers one T cell receptor (beta chain) sequence. What it recognizes is unknown. The source of the sample is a study of T-cell reconstitution after alpha-beta-depleted transplantation in children. General study findings and limits: Alpha-beta T cells about two months after transplant reportedly derived from several hundred expanded graft clones.

The authors prepared the TCRbeta library with unique molecular identifiers. Each CDR3 protein gets one entry after TCRdb re-called the PCR reads with MiXCR. The sample holds roughly 570,000 distinct CDR3 sequences; 25% to 30% are singletons and the top ten take about 35%. This sample comprised PBMCs, obtained before TCRalphabeta/CD19-depleted stem cell transplant. The TCR sequence derives from a boy in the first two years of life with Wiskott-Aldrich syndrome, due to receive a stem cell transplant.

Written as DNA, the CDR3 is TGCGCCAGCAGCTTGATCTATTCCGCTGAAGCTTTCTTT. This encodes CASSLIYSAEAFF. This chain links TRBV5-1 with TRBJ1-1, with unresolved D. V lost 1 base and J 6 bases, leaving 10 bases between the germline ends. The germline V gene encodes CDR1 SGHRS and CDR2 YFSETQ. The CDR3 runs to 13 residues.